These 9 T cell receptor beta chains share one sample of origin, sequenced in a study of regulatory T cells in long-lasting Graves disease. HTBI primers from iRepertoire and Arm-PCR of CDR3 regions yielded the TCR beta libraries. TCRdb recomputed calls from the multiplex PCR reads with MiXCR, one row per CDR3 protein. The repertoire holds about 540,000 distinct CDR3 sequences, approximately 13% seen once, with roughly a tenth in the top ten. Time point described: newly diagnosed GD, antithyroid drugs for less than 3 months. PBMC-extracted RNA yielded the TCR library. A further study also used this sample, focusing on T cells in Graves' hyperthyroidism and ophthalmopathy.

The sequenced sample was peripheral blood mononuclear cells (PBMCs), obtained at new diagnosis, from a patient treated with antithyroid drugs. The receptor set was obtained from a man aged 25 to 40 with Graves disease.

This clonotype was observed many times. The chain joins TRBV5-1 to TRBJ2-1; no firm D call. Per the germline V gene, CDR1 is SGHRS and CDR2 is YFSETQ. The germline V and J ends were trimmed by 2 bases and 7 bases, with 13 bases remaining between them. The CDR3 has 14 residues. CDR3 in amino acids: CASSLNTVRNEQFF. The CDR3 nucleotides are TGCGCCAGCAGCTTAAACACGGTGCGGAATGAGCAGTTCTTC. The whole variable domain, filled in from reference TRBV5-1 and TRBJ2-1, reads KAGVTQTPRYLIKTRGQQVTLSCSPISGHRSVSWYQQTPGQGLQFLFEYFSETQRNKGNFPGRFSGRQFSNSRSEMNVSTLELGDSALYLCASSLNTVRNEQFFGPGTRLTVL.

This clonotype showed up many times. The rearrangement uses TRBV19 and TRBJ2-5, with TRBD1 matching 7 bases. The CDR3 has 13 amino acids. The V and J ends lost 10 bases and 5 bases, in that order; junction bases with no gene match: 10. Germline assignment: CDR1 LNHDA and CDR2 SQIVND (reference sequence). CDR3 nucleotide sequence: TGTGCCACCCGACAGGGATTGCAGGAGACCCAGTACTTC. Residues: CATRQGLQETQYF.

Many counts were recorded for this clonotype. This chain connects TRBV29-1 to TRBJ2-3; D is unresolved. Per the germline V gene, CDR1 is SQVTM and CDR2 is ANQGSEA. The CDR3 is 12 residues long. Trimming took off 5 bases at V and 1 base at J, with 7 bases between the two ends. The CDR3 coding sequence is TGCAGCGTTCGGGCCCGCACAGATACGCAGTATTTT. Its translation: CSVRARTDTQYF.

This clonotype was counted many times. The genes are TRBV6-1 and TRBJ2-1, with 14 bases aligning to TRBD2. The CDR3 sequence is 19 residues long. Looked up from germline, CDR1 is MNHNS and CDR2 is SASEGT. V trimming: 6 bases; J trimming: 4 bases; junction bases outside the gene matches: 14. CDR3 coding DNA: TGTGCCAGCAGGATTAGGCTGACTAGCGGGAGGGCCGCGTACAATGAGCAGTTCTTC. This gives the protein CASRIRLTSGRAAYNEQFF.

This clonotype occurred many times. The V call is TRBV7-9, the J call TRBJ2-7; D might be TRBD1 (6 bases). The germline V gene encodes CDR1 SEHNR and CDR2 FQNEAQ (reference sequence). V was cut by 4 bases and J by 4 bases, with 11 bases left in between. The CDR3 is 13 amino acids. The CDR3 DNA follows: TGTGCCAGCAGCTCAAGGACAGAATACGAGCAGTACTTC. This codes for CASSSRTEYEQYF. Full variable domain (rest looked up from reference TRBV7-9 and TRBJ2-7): DTGVSQNPRHKITKRGQNVTFRCDPISEHNRLYWYRQTLGQGPEFLTYFQNEAQLEKSRLLSDRFSAERPKGSFSTLEIQRTEQGDSAMYLCASSSRTEYEQYFGPGTRLTVT.

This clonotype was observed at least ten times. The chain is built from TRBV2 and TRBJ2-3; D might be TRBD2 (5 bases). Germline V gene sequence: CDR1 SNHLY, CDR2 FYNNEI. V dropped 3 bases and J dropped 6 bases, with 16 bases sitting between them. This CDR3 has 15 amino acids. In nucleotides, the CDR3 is TGTGCCAGCAGTGACGAGAGGGCGCGTACCGATACGCAGTATTTT. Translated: CASSDERARTDTQYF.

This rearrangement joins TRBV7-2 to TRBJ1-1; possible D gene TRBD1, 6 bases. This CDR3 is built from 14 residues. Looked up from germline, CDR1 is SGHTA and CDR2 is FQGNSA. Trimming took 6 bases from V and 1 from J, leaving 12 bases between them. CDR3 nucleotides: TGTGCCAGCAGACCCGGGACACGGAACACTGAAGCTTTCTTT. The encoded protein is CASRPGTRNTEAFF.

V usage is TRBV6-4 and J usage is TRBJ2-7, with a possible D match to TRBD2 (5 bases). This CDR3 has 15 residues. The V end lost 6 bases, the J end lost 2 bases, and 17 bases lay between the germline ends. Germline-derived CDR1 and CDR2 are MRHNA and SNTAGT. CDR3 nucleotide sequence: TGTGCCAGCAGCTACACAGCGGAGAGGACCTACGAGCAGTACTTC. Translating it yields CASSYTAERTYEQYF.

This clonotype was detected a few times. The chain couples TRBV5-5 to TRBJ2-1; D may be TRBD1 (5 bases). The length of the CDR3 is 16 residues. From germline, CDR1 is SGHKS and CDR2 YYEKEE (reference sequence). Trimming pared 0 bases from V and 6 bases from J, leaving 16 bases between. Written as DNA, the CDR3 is TGTGCCAGCAGCTTGGTTATGGCTGGGGCTAGCAATGAGCAGTTCTTC. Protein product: CASSLVMAGASNEQFF.